This passage covers 8 T cell receptor beta chains from one sample sequenced in a study of beta chain features in type 1 diabetes. Findings and caveats of the study: Shortening of TCRB CDR3s, moderate but significant, appeared in all four CD4+ subsets of Type 1 diabetes patients.

Their target antigens are unknown. Isolated RNA was reverse transcribed in full, so expressed TCRB transcripts were sequenced. TCRdb keeps only in-frame clones here, not all; method: immunoSEQ multiplex PCR. Of a few hundred thousand clones detected, over 9% appear once; the ten largest clones hold less than 0.65%. The sequencing input was central memory CD4+ T cells from blood. The receptor source for this set is a man aged 25 to 45 with type 1 diabetes.

This rearrangement joins TRBV19 to TRBJ1-5, with D unresolved. This CDR3 is 12 amino acids long. The ends were cut back, 5 bases at V and 7 bases at J, with 9 bases in the middle. Germline-derived CDR1 and CDR2 are LNHDA and SQIVND (reference sequence). The CDR3 nucleotides read TGTGCCAGTAGTGGGGAGGGACAGCCCCAGCATTTT. Its translation is CASSGEGQPQHF.

The genes are TRBV5-4 and TRBJ1-1; the D is unclear. CDR3 length equals 14 residues. The V gene lost 2 bases and the J gene lost 0 bases, with 8 bases spanning the gap. CDR1 and CDR2 (germline): SGHNT, YYREEE (reference sequence). CDR3 in DNA: TGTGCCAGCAGCTTAAGCAGGTTGAACACTGAAGCTTTCTTT. Amino acid sequence: CASSLSRLNTEAFF. The full variable domain, in which reference TRBV5-4 and TRBJ1-1 provide the parts outside the CDR3, is ETGVTQSPTHLIKTRGQQVTLRCSSQSGHNTVSWYQQALGQGPQFIFQYYREEENGRGNFPPRFSGLQFPNYSSELNVNALELDDSALYLCASSLSRLNTEAFFGQGTRLTVV.

This clone was seen a few times. V and J are TRBV9 and TRBJ2-7; 8 bases map to TRBD1. The germline V gene encodes CDR1 SGDLS and CDR2 YYNGEE. The V and J ends lost 4 bases and 3 bases, in that order; junction bases with no gene match: 12. The CDR3 is 16 amino acids. The CDR3 DNA reads as TGTGCCAGCAGCCACGGTGGGACAGGCTTTGTCTACGAGCAGTACTTC. Translation gives CASSHGGTGFVYEQYF.

Many counts were recorded for this clone. This chain links TRBV2 with TRBJ2-1; 11 bases map to TRBD2. The CDR3 extends over 16 amino acids. The germline V gene encodes CDR1 SNHLY and CDR2 FYNNEI. Germline trimming cut 5 bases from V and 6 bases from J; bases unmatched to any gene: 9. The CDR3 nucleotides are TGTGCCAGCAGTCGACTAGCGGGGAATGGGGGCAATGAGCAGTTCTTC. Translated: CASSRLAGNGGNEQFF.

Comment on this clone: Other DNA sequences in the same sample also yield this CDR3. The gene calls are TRBV28 and TRBJ2-3; the D is unclear. The ends were cut back, 7 bases at V and 2 bases at J, with 7 bases in the middle. The CDR3 sequence is 12 residues long. Germline lookup yields CDR1 MDHEN and CDR2 SYDVKM. CDR3 sequence (DNA): TGTGCCAGCATTTCAAACACAGATACGCAGTATTTT. Its translation: CASISNTDTQYF.

This clone was recorded a few times. V gene TRBV9 combines with J gene TRBJ2-7; D possibly corresponds to TRBD1 (6 bases). V was cut by 0 bases and J by 2 bases, with 15 bases left in between. Germline V gene data show CDR1 as SGDLS and CDR2 as YYNGEE. The CDR3 has 16 amino acids. The CDR3 bases are TGTGCCAGCAGCGTAGCAGCAGGGGCCCAAACCTACGAGCAGTACTTC. Protein: CASSVAAGAQTYEQYF.

The chain combines TRBV11-2 with TRBJ2-5; D gene ambiguous. The CDR3 totals 14 residues. Trimming cost V 5 bases and J 3 bases, with 13 bases left between them. CDR1 is SGHAT and CDR2 is FQNNGV in the germline V gene. CDR3 in DNA: TGTGCCAGCAGCCCCTTTGGGCGCGAAGAGACCCAGTACTTC. It specifies CASSPFGREETQYF. Full variable domain (outside the CDR3, taken from reference TRBV11-2 and TRBJ2-5): EAGVAQSPRYKIIEKRQSVAFWCNPISGHATLYWYQQILGQGPKLLIQFQNNGVVDDSQLPKDRFSAERLKGVDSTLKIQPAKLEDSAVYLCASSPFGREETQYFGPGTRLLVL.

The chain uses TRBV10-3 and TRBJ2-7; 16 bases fit TRBD2. The CDR3 has 17 residues. Per the germline V gene, CDR1 is ENHRY and CDR2 is SYGVKD. Germline trimming cut 6 bases from V and 3 bases from J; bases unmatched to any gene: 8. For the CDR3, the DNA is TGTGCCATCAGAAGGGGGACTAGCGGGAGGGCGGACTACGAGCAGTACTTC. Translation: CAIRRGTSGRADYEQYF.